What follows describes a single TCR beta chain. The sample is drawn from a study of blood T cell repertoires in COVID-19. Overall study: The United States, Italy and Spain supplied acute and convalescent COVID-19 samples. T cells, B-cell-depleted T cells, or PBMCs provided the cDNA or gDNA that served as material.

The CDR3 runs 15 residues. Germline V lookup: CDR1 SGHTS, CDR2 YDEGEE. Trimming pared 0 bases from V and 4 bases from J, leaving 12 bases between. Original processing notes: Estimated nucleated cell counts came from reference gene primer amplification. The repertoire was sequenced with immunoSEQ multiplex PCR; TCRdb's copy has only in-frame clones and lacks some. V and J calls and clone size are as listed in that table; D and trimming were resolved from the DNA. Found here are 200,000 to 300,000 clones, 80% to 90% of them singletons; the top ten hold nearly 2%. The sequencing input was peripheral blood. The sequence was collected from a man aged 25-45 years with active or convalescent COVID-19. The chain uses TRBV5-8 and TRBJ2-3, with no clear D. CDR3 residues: CASSLAGFRADTQYF. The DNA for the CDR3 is TGTGCCAGCAGCTTGGCCGGGTTTCGTGCAGATACGCAGTATTTT.